This TCR beta chain was sequenced for a study of molecular identifiers for immune sequencing clone quantification. Study-level findings and limits: Effector cells had over 99% of their molecules in clones above 20 RNA copies, while naive cells had under 1%. Barcodes shared by identical TCR molecules could lead to underestimated sizes of highly expanded clones.

TCRdb ran MiXCR on the PCR reads and lists one entry per CDR3 protein. The data contain nearly 650,000 distinct CDR3 sequences, 25% of them seen just once; the ten biggest clones take up about 0.73%. The naive CD8 libraries originated from between roughly 20,000 and 1,000,000 sorted cells and drew on 10%, 30% or 50% RNA. This clonotype was counted between two and nine times. The target antigen is unknown. The CDR3 totals 15 residues. CDR1 and CDR2 (germline): GTSNPN, SVGIG (reference sequence). Trimming shortened V by 0 bases and J by 3 bases, and 15 bases separated the two germline ends. This chain uses TRBV30 with TRBJ2-7; D gene unclear. Sequencing was done on a sample of naive CD8+ T cells from blood, with Jurkat cell RNA spiked in. Described subset: FACS-sorted CD8+CD4-CCR7+CD45RA+ naive T cells. This clonotype was obtained from a human donor in good health. Some libraries in this study had Jurkat cell RNA spiked in. The CDR3 spells CAWSVEPTLYYEQYF. For the CDR3, the DNA is TGTGCCTGGAGTGTCGAGCCAACTCTCTACTACGAGCAGTACTTC. Full variable domain (outside the CDR3, taken from reference TRBV30 and TRBJ2-7): SQTIHQWPATLVQPVGSPLSLECTVEGTSNPNLYWYRQAAGRGLQLLFYSVGIGQISSEVPQNLSASRPQDRQFILSSKKLLLSDSGFYLCAWSVEPTLYYEQYFGPGTRLTVT.